Described below is a single T cell receptor beta chain sequence and its context. The CDR3 is 13 residues long. Germline CDR1 SEHNR, CDR2 FQNEAQ (reference sequence). V gave up 5 bases and J gave up 3 bases, with 11 bases separating them. Brentuximab vedotin exposure varied among the patients, all of whom had relapsed after autologous stem cell transplantation. This sample stems from a study of PD-1 blockade in classical Hodgkin lymphoma. Here immunoSEQ multiplex PCR was the method, and the copy in TCRdb shows in-frame clones only, minus some. Of approximately 51,000 clones listed, 73% are singletons. This sample comprised peripheral blood mononuclear cells (PBMCs), obtained before the second cycle of nivolumab. This TCR was recovered from a human donor with classical Hodgkin lymphoma. V gene TRBV7-9 combines with J gene TRBJ2-7; D is possibly TRBD2 (6 bases). The CDR3 bases are TGTGCCAGCAGCCCCTGGGGAGGCTACGAGCAGTACTTC. Translation: CASSPWGGYEQYF.